This TCR beta chain appears in the sequencing data of a study of blood T cell repertoires in COVID-19. As for the study in general: COVID-19 samples collected from the United States, Italy and Spain covered acute and convalescent phases. Sources were T cells, B-cell-depleted T cells, or PBMCs; the material itself was cDNA or gDNA.

Per the original methods: Amplified reference gene primers provided the basis for estimating nucleated cell counts. Measured with immunoSEQ multiplex PCR; TCRdb has only the in-frame clones, and not every one. V and J calls and clone size are those listed in that table; D and trimming were worked out from the DNA. The sample comprises roughly 170,000 clones, around 74% of which are singletons, and around 8% rests with the top ten. With 5 bases clipped from V and 9 bases from J, the junction kept 8 bases outside the gene matches. The germline CDR1 and CDR2 sequences are SGHTA and FQGTGA. The CDR3 runs to 16 residues. Followed longitudinally, the Seattle patients had been enrolled during active infection.

This clonotype was obtained from a woman aged 55-70 years with COVID-19, enrolled during active disease. Sequencing input: peripheral blood. The chain uses TRBV7-3 and TRBJ2-1; 15 bases are a match to TRBD2. CDR3 loop: CASSPVGLAGGSEQFF. The CDR3 DNA reads as TGTGCCAGCAGCCCTGTCGGACTAGCGGGGGGGAGTGAGCAGTTCTTC.